This T cell receptor beta chain is drawn from a study of cytomegalovirus exposure and HLA in healthy donors. Study results and caveats: High sensitivity and specificity were reportedly achieved when the classifier diagnosed cytomegalovirus status. As confirmed in vitro, a few CMV-associated chains were specific for CMV antigens. The study designated 150 to 200 TCR beta chains cytomegalovirus-associated.

This clone was recorded once. What it recognizes is unknown. The ends were cut back, 3 bases at V and 7 bases at J, with 10 bases in the middle. This CDR3 spans 14 amino acids. Germline loops: CDR1 SGHVS, CDR2 FNYEAQ. Data came from immunoSEQ multiplex PCR; TCRdb stores just in-frame clones and leaves some out. The sample holds fewer than 400,000 clones, approximately 88% seen once. The donors were part of the validation cohort, which consisted of under 150 subjects and was separate from the first cohort of about 650 subjects. V gene TRBV7-6 combines with J gene TRBJ1-6, with D perhaps matching TRBD1 (5 bases). The source is a man younger than 45 in good health and CMV-seronegative. The material sequenced was PBMCs. As DNA, the CDR3 is TGTGCCAGCAGCTTGCAGGGACTCAATTCACCCCTCCACTTT. This encodes CASSLQGLNSPLHF.